These T cell receptor beta chains were read from a single sample in a study of T cells in Graves' hyperthyroidism and ophthalmopathy. TCRdb passed the multiplex PCR reads through MiXCR, listing each CDR3 protein once. The sample lists a few hundred thousand distinct CDR3 sequences, just under 15% occurring once. Sample: blood. These receptors originate from a woman younger than 45 with Graves' hyperthyroidism. Both conserved end residues are part of each CDR3.

>TRBV6-1|15
CASSSERLFSSGQFF
>TRBV5-8|15
CASSLENRGRSEAFF
>TRBV10-1|15
CASSESSGIYNEQFF
>TRBV6-5|15
CASSSGTPSYNEQFF
>TRBV18|13
CASSHRGQDGYTF
>TRBV5-1|14
CASSIRDPGTEAFF
>TRBV6-2/TRBV6-3|15
CASTRGQVSNQPQHF
>TRBV5-1|15
CASSGGTGANEKLFF
>TRBV27|14
CASSLFPGNYGYTF
>TRBV19|15
CASSILAGPSYEQYF
>TRBV20-1|11
CSAGVTDTQYF
>TRBV5-6|13
CASSLASPGELFF
>TRBV19|14
CASNPGGGPYGYTF
>TRBV28|19
CASSLGSGLAGVSGNEQFF
>TRBV6-1|16
CASSASRVRLGEKLFF
>TRBV19|15
CASSAKNRGGYGYTF
>TRBV12-3/TRBV12-4|14
CASRTGSVAGELFF
>TRBV5-1|14
CASSSSPGNYGYTF
>TRBV15|19
CATSRDDKAGTGPNQPQHF
>TRBV28|10
CASSDYGYTF
>TRBV2|17
CASLPRLRQAFIYEQYF
>TRBV2|15
CASISRGSTYYEQYF